This T cell receptor beta chain emerged from a study of memory CD4+ T cells and cytomegalovirus serostatus. Study outcomes and limitations: The CMV-associated TCR signature appears largely within the CD4+ memory repertoire. CD4+ memory repertoires contained 67 of 164 reported CMV TCRbeta sequences.

The sort gate was single viable CD3+CD4+CD8-CD45RO+ cells for memory CD4+ T cells. After thawing, CD4+ T cells were positively selected. Profiling relied on immunoSEQ multiplex PCR, and the TCRdb table lists in-frame clones only, not all of them. The profile shows about 52,000 clones, just under 80% of them singletons. As to this clone: Its specificity is not known.

V lost 3 bases and J lost 9; bases outside the gene matches: 8. Germline assignment: CDR1 LNHNV and CDR2 YYDKDF (reference sequence). This CDR3 spans 14 amino acids. The receptor was isolated from an adult in good health and CMV-seronegative. Specimen: memory CD4+ T cells from blood. The chain combines TRBV15 with TRBJ1-2; 9 bases map to TRBD1. CDR3 DNA: TGTGCCACCAGCAGCACCCCGGGACAGGGTAGCTACACCTTC. Encoded protein: CATSSTPGQGSYTF.